The entry below describes one TCR beta chain. Sequencing used immunoSEQ multiplex PCR; TCRdb keeps in-frame clones, though not all of them. This sample has more than 450,000 clones, with 87% found just once. Assignments of participants to cohorts depended upon their own reported clinical history. In Cohort 3, a recovered donor had either two negative PCRs, clearance, or symptom resolution. The CDR3 extends over 16 amino acids. V was trimmed by 5 bases and J by 4 bases, leaving 20 bases between them. Germline V lookup: CDR1 SNHLY, CDR2 FYNNEI. This record comes from a study of blood T cell repertoires in COVID-19. Study context: The United States, Italy and Spain provided the acute and convalescent COVID-19 samples. The cDNA or gDNA used as material had been derived from T cells, B-cell-depleted T cells, or PBMCs.

The sequence was obtained from a woman between 18 and 29 years old who had recovered from COVID-19. The rearrangement uses TRBV2 and TRBJ1-2, with D perhaps matching TRBD1 (6 bases). Sample: PBMCs or T cells enriched from blood (not recorded which). CDR3 DNA: TGTGCCAGCAGTTACAGGGTAGACGGGGTGCGCTATGGCTACACCTTC. Amino acid sequence: CASSYRVDGVRYGYTF.